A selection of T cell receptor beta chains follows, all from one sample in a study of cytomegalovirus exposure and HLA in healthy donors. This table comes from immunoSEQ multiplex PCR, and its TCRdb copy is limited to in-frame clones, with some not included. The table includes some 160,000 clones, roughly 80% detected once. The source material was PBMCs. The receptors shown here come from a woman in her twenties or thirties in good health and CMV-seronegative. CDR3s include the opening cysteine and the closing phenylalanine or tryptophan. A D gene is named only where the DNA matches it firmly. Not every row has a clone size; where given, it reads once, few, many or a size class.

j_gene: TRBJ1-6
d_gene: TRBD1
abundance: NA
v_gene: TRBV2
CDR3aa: CASSLRDSSYNSPLHF
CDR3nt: TGTGCCAGCAGTCTCCGGGACAGCTCCTATAATTCACCCCTCCACTTT

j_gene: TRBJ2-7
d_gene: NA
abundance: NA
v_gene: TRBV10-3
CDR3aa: CAISESTRDYEQYF
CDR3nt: TGTGCCATCAGTGAGTCGACTCGGGACTACGAGCAGTACTTC

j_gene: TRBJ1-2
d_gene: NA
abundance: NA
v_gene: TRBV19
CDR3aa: CASSKGAQGYTF
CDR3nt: TGTGCCAGTAGTAAAGGGGCCCAGGGCTACACCTTC

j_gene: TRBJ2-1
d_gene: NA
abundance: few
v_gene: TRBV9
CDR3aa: CASSPPNNEQFF
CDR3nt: TGTGCCAGCAGCCCCCCCAACAATGAGCAGTTCTTC

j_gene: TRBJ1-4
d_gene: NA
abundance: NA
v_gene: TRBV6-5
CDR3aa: CASSSTVVGSNEKLFF
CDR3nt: TGTGCCAGCAGTTCGACAGTGGTGGGGTCCAATGAAAAACTGTTTTTT

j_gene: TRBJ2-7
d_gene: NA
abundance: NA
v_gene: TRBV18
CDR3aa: CASSPPQGGEQYF
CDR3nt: TGTGCCAGCTCACCGCCTCAGGGAGGCGAGCAGTACTTC

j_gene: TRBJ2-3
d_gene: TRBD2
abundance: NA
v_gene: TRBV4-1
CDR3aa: CASSQEPGLALDTQYF
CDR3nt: TGCGCCAGCAGCCAAGAACCCGGACTAGCGTTAGATACGCAGTATTTT

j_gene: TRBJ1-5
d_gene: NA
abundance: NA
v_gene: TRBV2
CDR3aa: CASSPGEAGQPQHF
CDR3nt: TGTGCCAGCAGCCCGGGGGAAGCCGGTCAGCCCCAGCATTTT

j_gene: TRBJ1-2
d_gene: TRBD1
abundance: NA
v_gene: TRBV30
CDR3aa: CAWSLNSMRRTGFGYTF
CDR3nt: TGTGCCTGGAGTCTCAATTCAATGCGGCGGACAGGGTTTGGCTACACCTTC

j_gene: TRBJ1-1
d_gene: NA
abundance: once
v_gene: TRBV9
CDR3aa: CASSVVGEGEAFF
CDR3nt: TGTGCCAGCAGCGTAGTCGGGGAGGGGGAAGCTTTCTTT

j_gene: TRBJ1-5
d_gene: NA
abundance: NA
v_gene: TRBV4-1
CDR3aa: CASSQEGIGGSNQPQHF
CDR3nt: TGCGCCAGCAGCCAAGAGGGAATAGGGGGAAGCAATCAGCCCCAGCATTTT

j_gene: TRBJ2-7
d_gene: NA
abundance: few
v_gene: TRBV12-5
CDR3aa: CASAIGTSSYEQYF
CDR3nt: TGTGCTAGTGCTATAGGTACTAGCTCCTACGAGCAGTACTTC

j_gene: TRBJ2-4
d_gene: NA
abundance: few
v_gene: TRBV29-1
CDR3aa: CSVVEIRGKNIQYF
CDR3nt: TGCAGCGTTGTGGAGATTCGGGGCAAAAACATTCAGTACTTC

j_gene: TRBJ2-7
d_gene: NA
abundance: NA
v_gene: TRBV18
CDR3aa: CASSPTRGSRFRDEQYF
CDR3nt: TGTGCCAGCTCACCGACCCGCGGGTCGCGTTTTCGGGACGAGCAGTACTTC

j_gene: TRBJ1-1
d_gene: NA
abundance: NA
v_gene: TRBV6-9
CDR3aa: CASSYRDWNKFF
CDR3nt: TGTGCCAGCAGTTATCGGGACTGGAATAAGTTCTTT

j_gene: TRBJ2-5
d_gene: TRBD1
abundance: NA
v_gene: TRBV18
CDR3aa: CASSPRTGTGRETQYF
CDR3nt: TGTGCCAGCTCACCCAGAACCGGGACAGGGAGGGAGACCCAGTACTTC

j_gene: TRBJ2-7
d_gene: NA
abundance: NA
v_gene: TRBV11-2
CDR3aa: CASSLVGSGHYEQYF
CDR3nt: TGTGCCAGCAGCTTAGTGGGGTCCGGACACTACGAGCAGTACTTC

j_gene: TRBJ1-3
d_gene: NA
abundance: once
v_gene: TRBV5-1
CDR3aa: CASSLNIGSSGNTIYF
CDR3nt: TGCGCCAGCAGCTTGAATATAGGGAGCTCTGGAAACACCATATATTTT

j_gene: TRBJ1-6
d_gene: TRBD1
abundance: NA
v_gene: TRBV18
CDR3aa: CASSRTGLESPLHF
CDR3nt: TGTGCCAGCTCACGGACAGGGTTGGAATCACCCCTCCACTTT

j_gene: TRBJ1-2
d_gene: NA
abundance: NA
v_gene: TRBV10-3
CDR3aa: CAISERGISNYGYTF
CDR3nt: TGTGCCATCAGTGAGCGCGGCATATCTAACTATGGCTACACCTTC

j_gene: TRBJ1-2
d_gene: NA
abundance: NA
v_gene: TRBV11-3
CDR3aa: CASSKGVEKDGYTF
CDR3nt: TGTGCCAGCAGCAAGGGGGTGGAAAAAGATGGCTACACCTTC

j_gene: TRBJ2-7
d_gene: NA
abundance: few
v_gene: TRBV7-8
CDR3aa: CVSKEKPAYEQYF
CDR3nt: TGTGTTAGCAAGGAAAAGCCGGCATACGAGCAGTACTTC

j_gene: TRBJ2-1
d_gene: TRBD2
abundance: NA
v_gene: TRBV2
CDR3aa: CASSEYSGVYNEQFF
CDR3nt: TGTGCCAGCAGTGAATATAGCGGGGTCTACAATGAGCAGTTCTTC

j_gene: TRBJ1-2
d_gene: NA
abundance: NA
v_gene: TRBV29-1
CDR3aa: CSVEGQEEYFYTF
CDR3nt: TGCAGCGTTGAAGGACAGGAGGAATATTTCTACACCTTC

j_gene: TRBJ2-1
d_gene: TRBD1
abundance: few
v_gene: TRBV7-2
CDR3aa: CASSLGGQGRNEQFF
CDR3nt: TGTGCCAGCAGCTTGGGCGGACAGGGGAGGAATGAGCAGTTCTTC

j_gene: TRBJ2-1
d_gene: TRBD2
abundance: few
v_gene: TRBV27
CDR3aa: CASSLRLLAGVGNEQFF
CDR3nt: TGTGCCAGCAGTTTACGGCTCCTAGCGGGGGTGGGGAATGAGCAGTTCTTC

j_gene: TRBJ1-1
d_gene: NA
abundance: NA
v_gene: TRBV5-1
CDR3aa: CASSLEGMNTKAFF
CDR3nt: TGCGCCAGCAGCTTGGAGGGGATGAACACTAAAGCTTTCTTT

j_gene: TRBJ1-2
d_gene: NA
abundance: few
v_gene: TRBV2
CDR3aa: CASEEGVSYGYTF
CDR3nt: TGTGCCAGCGAGGAAGGGGTTAGCTATGGCTACACCTTC

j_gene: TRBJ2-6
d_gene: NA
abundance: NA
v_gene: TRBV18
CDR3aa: CASSMTRTGANVLTF
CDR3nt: TGTGCCAGCTCGATGACTAGAACTGGGGCCAACGTCCTGACTTTC

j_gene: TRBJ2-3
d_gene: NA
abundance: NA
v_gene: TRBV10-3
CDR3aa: CAISAVDTQYF
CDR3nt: TGTGCCATCAGTGCCGTGGATACGCAGTATTTT

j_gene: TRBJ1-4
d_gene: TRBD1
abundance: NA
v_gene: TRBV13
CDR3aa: CASSADRGWAEKLFF
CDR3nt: TGTGCCAGCAGCGCGGACAGGGGCTGGGCTGAAAAACTGTTTTTT

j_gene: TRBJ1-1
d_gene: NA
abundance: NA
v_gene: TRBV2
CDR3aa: CASSEWAGEGATEAFF
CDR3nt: TGTGCCAGCAGTGAATGGGCCGGGGAGGGAGCCACTGAAGCTTTCTTT

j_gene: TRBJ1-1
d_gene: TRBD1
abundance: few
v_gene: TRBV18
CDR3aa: CASSLVTGGLNTEAFF
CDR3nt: TGTGCCAGCTCACTGGTGACAGGGGGTTTGAACACTGAAGCTTTCTTT

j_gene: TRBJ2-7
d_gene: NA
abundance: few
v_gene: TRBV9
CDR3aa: CASSVGGSSSYEQYF
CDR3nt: TGTGCCAGCAGCGTCGGCGGGTCGAGCTCCTACGAGCAGTACTTC

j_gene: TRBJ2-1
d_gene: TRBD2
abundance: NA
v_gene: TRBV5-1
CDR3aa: CASSGGTSGGPTEQFF
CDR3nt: TGCGCCAGCAGCGGGGGGACTAGCGGGGGCCCCACGGAGCAGTTCTTC

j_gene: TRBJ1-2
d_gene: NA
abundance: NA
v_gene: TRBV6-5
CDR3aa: CASRYLDRQNYGYTF
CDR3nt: TGTGCCAGCAGGTACTTGGACAGACAAAACTATGGCTACACCTTC

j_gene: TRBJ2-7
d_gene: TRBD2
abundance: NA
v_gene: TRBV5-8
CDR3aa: CASRRLAGAYEQYF
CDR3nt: TGTGCCAGCAGGCGACTAGCGGGGGCCTACGAGCAGTACTTC

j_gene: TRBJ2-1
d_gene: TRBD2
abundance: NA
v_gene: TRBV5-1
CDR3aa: CASSLVPSGGGYNEQFF
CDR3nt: TGCGCCAGCAGCTTGGTCCCTAGCGGGGGGGGATACAATGAGCAGTTCTTC

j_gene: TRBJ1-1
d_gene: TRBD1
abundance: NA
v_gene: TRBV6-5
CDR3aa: CASNGQGNTEAFF
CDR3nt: TGTGCCAGCAACGGACAGGGGAACACTGAAGCTTTCTTT

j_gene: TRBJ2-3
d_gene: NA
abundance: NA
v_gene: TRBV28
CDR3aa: CASTRRDLDTQYF
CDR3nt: TGTGCCAGCACTCGGAGGGACTTGGATACGCAGTATTTT

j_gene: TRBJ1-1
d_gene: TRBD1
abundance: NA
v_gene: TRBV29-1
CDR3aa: CSVPSLGGTRNTEAFF
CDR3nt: TGCAGCGTTCCGTCTTTAGGGGGCACGAGGAACACTGAAGCTTTCTTT

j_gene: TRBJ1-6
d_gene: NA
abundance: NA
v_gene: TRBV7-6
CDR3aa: CASSSLSNSPLHF
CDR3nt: TGTGCCAGCAGCTCCCTGTCGAATTCACCCCTCCACTTT

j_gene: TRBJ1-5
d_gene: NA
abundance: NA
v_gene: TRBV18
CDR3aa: CASGPGRTVNQPQHF
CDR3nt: TGTGCCAGCGGTCCCGGGCGGACAGTCAATCAGCCCCAGCATTTT

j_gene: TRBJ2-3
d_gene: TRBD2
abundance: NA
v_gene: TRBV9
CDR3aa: CASSVALIAGGPSTDTQYF
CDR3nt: TGTGCCAGCAGCGTAGCTCTGATAGCGGGGGGCCCTAGCACAGATACGCAGTATTTT

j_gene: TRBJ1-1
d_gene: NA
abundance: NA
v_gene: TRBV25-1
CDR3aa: CASKRGMTEAFF
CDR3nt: TGTGCCAGCAAGAGGGGGATGACTGAAGCTTTCTTT

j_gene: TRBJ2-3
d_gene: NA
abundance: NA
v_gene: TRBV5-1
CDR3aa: CASSLHRSTDTQYF
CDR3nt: TGCGCCAGCAGCTTGCACAGAAGCACAGATACGCAGTATTTT

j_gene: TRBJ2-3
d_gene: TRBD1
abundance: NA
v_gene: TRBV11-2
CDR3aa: CASARGGGTDTQYF
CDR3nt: TGTGCCAGCGCGAGAGGGGGCGGCACAGATACGCAGTATTTT

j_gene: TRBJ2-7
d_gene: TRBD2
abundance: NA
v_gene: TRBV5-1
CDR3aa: CASSLSSGQPYEQYF
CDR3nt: TGCGCCAGCAGCTTGTCTAGCGGACAACCCTACGAGCAGTACTTC

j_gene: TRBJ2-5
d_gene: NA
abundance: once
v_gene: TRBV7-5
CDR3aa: CVRSLGLAEETQYF
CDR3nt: TGTGTCAGAAGCTTAGGACTAGCGGAAGAGACCCAGTACTTC

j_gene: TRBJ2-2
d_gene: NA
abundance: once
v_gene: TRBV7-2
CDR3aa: CASSFLRANTGELFF
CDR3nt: TGTGCCAGCAGCTTCTTGCGGGCCAACACCGGGGAGCTGTTTTTT